This T cell receptor (beta chain) came from a study of Ad26.COV2.S vaccination and SARS-CoV-2 variants (dated by TCRdb to about 2021). Notes on the research overall: Donors in the vaccine arm were drawn from COV1001, a phase I-IIa trial of Ad26.COV2.S in healthy adults that was multicentre, randomized, double-blind and placebo-controlled. Ad26.COV2.S was administered intramuscularly at 5 x 10^10 or 1 x 10^11 viral particles, either as a single shot or as two shots given 56 days apart. TCRbeta repertoire sequencing served as the tool for gauging how specific and how broad the SARS-CoV-2-reactive T cell receptors were following Ad26.COV2.S vaccination. A total of approximately 30 samples were included in the TCR-sequenced set, comprising roughly 19 Ad26.COV2.S vaccine recipients, 5 placebo recipients and 8 SARS-CoV-2 convalescent individuals. Participants in the trial were split at random into five groups of five each, receiving low-dose or high-dose Ad26.COV2.S once or twice, or else placebo on both occasions. Throughout the experiments and outcome assessment, investigators stayed blinded to trial group allocation. Paper-wide results and their limitations: Substantial breadth of spike-specific CD8+ and CD4+ T cell responses was reported after vaccination. Higher spike-specific TCR breadth was observed in Ad26.COV2.S recipients than in placebo recipients (P = 0.0014). The study was not powered for comparison of responses between vaccine doses or regimens. Vaccine and placebo recipients had similar non-spike TCR breadth, a finding consistent with the vaccine containing only spike. The authors noted that total T cell responses may have been underestimated by the TCR breadth and depth analyses.

V is shortened by 1 base, J by 8 bases, and the region joining them spans 14 bases. The germline V gene supplies CDR1 SGHTA and CDR2 FQGTGA. The CDR3 spans 14 residues, from the cysteine through the phenylalanine. Kept here is only the CDR3 DNA, which spans 42 bases and is read in frame from base 1. The treatment or condition label on this specimen signifies: approximately 18 received Ad26.COV2.S at low or high dose, single or two shots; 5 received placebo; per-sample allocation not given. Repertoires of vaccine and placebo recipients were sequenced from samples collected on day 63 after the first injection. Cohort 1b enrolled around 24 adults aged 18-55 years at a single site in Boston, USA, between 29 July and 7 August 2020. Ad26.COV2.S was a replication-incompetent adenovirus type 26 vector that expressed a prefusion-stabilized SARS-CoV-2 spike protein derived from the original Wuhan strain. Of note for this clone: No cognate antigen has been identified for it. No quality values exist for individual bases; no much larger clone is one base distant.

The immunoSEQ Assay was used to sequence TCRbeta CDR3 regions. After extraction, genomic DNA underwent amplification by bias-controlled multiplex PCR, followed by high-throughput sequencing. As for the authors' bioinformatics: To quantify the absolute abundance of every unique TCRbeta CDR3 region, sequences were collapsed and filtered. Usable DNA was measured by amplifying reference genes present in all nucleated cells, and TCRbeta template counts were normalized to that usable DNA to estimate T cell fraction. Repertoire TCRs were annotated as SARS-CoV-2-specific when V gene, CDR3 amino acid sequence and J gene were exactly matched to a known reactive TCR set. The reference SARS-CoV-2 TCR set came from MIRA and was filtered for enrichment in COVID-19-positive ImmuneCODE repertoires, removing public or cross-reactive TCRs. Based on the MIRA antigens, annotated TCRs were further analysed at the level of specific ORF or position within ORF. Breadth was defined as the number of annotated unique rearrangements divided by the total number of unique productive rearrangements, and depth was defined as the summed frequency of the annotated unique rearrangements. Two-sided Wilcoxon rank-sum tests were applied when comparing TCR breadth between groups. TCRdb re-hosts the immuneACCESS table, in-frame sequences only. Its copies lack some clones; in the studies checked, an unresolved V gene accounts for under half of them, and the cause for the rest is not known. D and trimming were read from the DNA, whereas the V and J calls and clone size are those reported in that table. This sample comprises fewer than 400,000 clones, 85% of them detected only once. Around 2.2% of the sample rests with the top ten.

This clonotype was sampled from a person between 18 and 60 years old who received the Ad26.COV2.S COVID-19 vaccine or a placebo. This receptor chain uses TRBV7-3 and TRBJ1-2; 5 matching bases give a weak D call of TRBD1. The sequenced sample was peripheral blood, obtained in a trial of Ad26.COV2.S vaccine versus placebo. CDR3 protein: CASSLMEGRGGYTF. The nucleotide sequence is TGTGCCAGCAGCTTAATGGAAGGAAGGGGAGGCTACACCTTC.